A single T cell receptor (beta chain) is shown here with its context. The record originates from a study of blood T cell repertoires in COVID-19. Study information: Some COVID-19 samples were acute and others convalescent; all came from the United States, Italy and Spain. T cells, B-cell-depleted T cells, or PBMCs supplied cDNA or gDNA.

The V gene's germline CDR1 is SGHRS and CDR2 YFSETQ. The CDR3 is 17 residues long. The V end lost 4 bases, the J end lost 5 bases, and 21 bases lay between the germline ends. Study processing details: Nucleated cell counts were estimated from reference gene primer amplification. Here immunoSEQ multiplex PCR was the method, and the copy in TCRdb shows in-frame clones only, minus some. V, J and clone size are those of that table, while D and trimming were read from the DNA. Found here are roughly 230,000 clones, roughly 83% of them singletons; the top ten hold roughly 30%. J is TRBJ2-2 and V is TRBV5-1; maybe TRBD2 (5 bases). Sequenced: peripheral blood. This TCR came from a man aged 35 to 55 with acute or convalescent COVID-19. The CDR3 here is CASSLDLGSWRTGELFF. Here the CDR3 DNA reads TGCGCCAGCAGCCTGGATCTGGGGAGCTGGCGTACCGGGGAGCTGTTTTTT. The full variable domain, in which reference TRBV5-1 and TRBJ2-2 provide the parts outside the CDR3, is KAGVTQTPRYLIKTRGQQVTLSCSPISGHRSVSWYQQTPGQGLQFLFEYFSETQRNKGNFPGRFSGRQFSNSRSEMNVSTLELGDSALYLCASSLDLGSWRTGELFFGEGSRLTVL.